A selection of T cell receptor beta chains follows, all from one sample in a study of blood T cell repertoires in COVID-19. Assay: immunoSEQ multiplex PCR; the TCRdb copy retains only in-frame clones and omits some. The sample records around 40,000 clones, around 84% being singletons. What was sequenced was peripheral blood. These receptors originate from a human donor in a cohort sampled during active COVID-19. Both conserved end residues are part of each CDR3. A D gene is named only where the DNA matches it firmly. Where a row states a size, it is once, few, many or the class of an expanded clone; other rows omit it.

v_gene: TRBV2
j_gene: TRBJ2-7
d_gene: TRBD2
abundance: NA
CDR3aa: CASLGGYYEQYF
CDR3nt: TGTGCCAGCCTGGGGGGGTACTACGAGCAGTACTTC

v_gene: TRBV5-4
j_gene: TRBJ2-2
d_gene: TRBD2
abundance: NA
CDR3aa: CASSPGGTKAGELFF
CDR3nt: TGTGCCAGCAGCCCGGGCGGGACTAAGGCCGGGGAGCTGTTTTTT

v_gene: TRBV18
j_gene: TRBJ2-7
d_gene: NA
abundance: NA
CDR3aa: CASSPSDEQYF
CDR3nt: TGTGCCAGCTCCCCCTCAGACGAGCAGTACTTC

v_gene: TRBV7-8
j_gene: TRBJ1-2
d_gene: NA
abundance: few
CDR3aa: CASSLSRNYGYTF
CDR3nt: TGTGCCAGCAGCTTATCCAGGAACTATGGCTACACCTTC

v_gene: TRBV5-1
j_gene: TRBJ2-7
d_gene: TRBD2
abundance: NA
CDR3aa: CASSWGEGPYEQYF
CDR3nt: TGCGCCAGCAGCTGGGGGGAGGGCCCCTACGAGCAGTACTTC

v_gene: TRBV15
j_gene: TRBJ1-1
d_gene: TRBD1
abundance: NA
CDR3aa: CATSRGGGLHTEAFF
CDR3nt: TGTGCCACCAGCAGAGGAGGGGGCCTTCACACTGAAGCTTTCTTT

v_gene: TRBV11-2
j_gene: TRBJ2-3
d_gene: NA
abundance: NA
CDR3aa: CASSRRPFADTQYF
CDR3nt: TGTGCCAGCAGCCGCAGGCCTTTCGCAGATACGCAGTATTTT

v_gene: TRBV5-4
j_gene: TRBJ1-4
d_gene: TRBD1
abundance: few
CDR3aa: CASSLKGAGEKLFF
CDR3nt: TGTGCCAGCAGCTTGAAGGGGGCGGGTGAAAAACTGTTTTTT

v_gene: TRBV5-5
j_gene: TRBJ1-2
d_gene: NA
abundance: NA
CDR3aa: CASSSGGFDYGYTF
CDR3nt: TGTGCCAGCAGCTCTGGGGGGTTTGACTATGGCTACACCTTC

v_gene: TRBV10-3
j_gene: TRBJ2-1
d_gene: NA
abundance: NA
CDR3aa: CAISETPPGQGYNEQFF
CDR3nt: TGTGCCATCAGTGAGACCCCACCGGGACAAGGATACAATGAGCAGTTCTTC

v_gene: TRBV5-1
j_gene: TRBJ1-2
d_gene: NA
abundance: NA
CDR3aa: CASSRTENLYGYTF
CDR3nt: TGCGCCAGCAGTCGGACAGAAAACCTCTATGGCTACACCTTC

v_gene: TRBV9
j_gene: TRBJ2-7
d_gene: TRBD1
abundance: NA
CDR3aa: CASSVGQGPYEQYF
CDR3nt: TGTGCCAGCAGCGTAGGACAGGGGCCTTACGAGCAGTACTTC

v_gene: TRBV29-1
j_gene: TRBJ2-3
d_gene: NA
abundance: NA
CDR3aa: CSAPRQGTDTQYF
CDR3nt: TGCAGCGCTCCTCGGCAGGGCACAGATACGCAGTATTTT

v_gene: TRBV7-9
j_gene: TRBJ1-4
d_gene: NA
abundance: NA
CDR3aa: CASSLGFGELFF
CDR3nt: TGTGCCAGCAGCTTAGGGTTCGGGGAACTGTTTTTT

v_gene: TRBV19
j_gene: TRBJ1-5
d_gene: NA
abundance: NA
CDR3aa: CASSPGGTRNQPQHF
CDR3nt: TGTGCCAGTAGCCCCGGGGGGACCCGCAATCAGCCCCAGCATTTT

v_gene: TRBV5-1
j_gene: TRBJ2-3
d_gene: NA
abundance: NA
CDR3aa: CASSLARAADSTDTQYF
CDR3nt: TGCGCCAGCAGCTTGGCCAGGGCGGCGGATAGCACAGATACGCAGTATTTT

v_gene: TRBV5-1
j_gene: TRBJ2-2
d_gene: TRBD1
abundance: NA
CDR3aa: CASRESDRERTGELFF
CDR3nt: TGCGCCAGCAGGGAATCGGACAGGGAACGTACCGGGGAGCTGTTTTTT

v_gene: TRBV9
j_gene: TRBJ1-1
d_gene: NA
abundance: few
CDR3aa: CASSVGIGGTEAFF
CDR3nt: TGTGCCAGCAGCGTGGGGATAGGGGGCACTGAAGCTTTCTTT

v_gene: TRBV3-1/TRBV3-2
j_gene: TRBJ1-6
d_gene: NA
abundance: NA
CDR3aa: CASSPRRGSSPLHF
CDR3nt: TGTGCCAGCAGCCCCCGGCGGGGAAGTTCACCCCTCCACTTT

v_gene: TRBV5-1
j_gene: TRBJ1-5
d_gene: TRBD1
abundance: NA
CDR3aa: CASSRDRGGQPQHF
CDR3nt: TGCGCCAGCAGCCGCGACAGGGGCGGACAGCCCCAGCATTTT

v_gene: TRBV18
j_gene: TRBJ2-7
d_gene: TRBD2
abundance: NA
CDR3aa: CASSWGGLGYEQYF
CDR3nt: TGTGCCAGCTCATGGGGGGGACTGGGCTACGAGCAGTACTTC

v_gene: TRBV5-1
j_gene: TRBJ1-1
d_gene: NA
abundance: NA
CDR3aa: CASSLSPRMNTEAFF
CDR3nt: TGCGCCAGCAGCTTGTCCCCCAGAATGAACACTGAAGCTTTCTTT

v_gene: TRBV9
j_gene: TRBJ2-3
d_gene: NA
abundance: NA
CDR3aa: CASSVRVGPGGTDTQYF
CDR3nt: TGTGCCAGCAGCGTCAGGGTGGGGCCCGGCGGCACAGATACGCAGTATTTT

v_gene: TRBV20-1
j_gene: TRBJ2-7
d_gene: NA
abundance: NA
CDR3aa: CSARDAYEQYF
CDR3nt: TGCAGTGCTAGAGACGCCTACGAGCAGTACTTC

v_gene: TRBV27
j_gene: TRBJ2-1
d_gene: NA
abundance: NA
CDR3aa: CASSLSGYQGYEQFF
CDR3nt: TGTGCCAGCAGTTTATCCGGATATCAGGGCTATGAGCAGTTCTTC

v_gene: TRBV27
j_gene: TRBJ2-1
d_gene: TRBD2
abundance: NA
CDR3aa: CASSLFSGGAGNEQFF
CDR3nt: TGTGCCAGCAGTTTGTTTAGCGGGGGGGCAGGCAATGAGCAGTTCTTC

v_gene: TRBV19
j_gene: TRBJ1-1
d_gene: NA
abundance: NA
CDR3aa: CASRSSGDLEAFF
CDR3nt: TGTGCCAGTCGAAGTTCGGGTGACCTTGAAGCTTTCTTT

v_gene: TRBV5-1
j_gene: TRBJ2-3
d_gene: TRBD1
abundance: NA
CDR3aa: CASSLLGQGTIDTQYF
CDR3nt: TGCGCCAGCAGCCTCCTGGGACAGGGGACAATAGATACGCAGTATTTT

v_gene: TRBV3-1/TRBV3-2
j_gene: TRBJ2-1
d_gene: NA
abundance: NA
CDR3aa: CASSQDRLAPLRNEQFF
CDR3nt: TGTGCCAGCAGCCAAGATCGGCTAGCGCCGCTGCGAAATGAGCAGTTCTTC

v_gene: TRBV9
j_gene: TRBJ2-5
d_gene: TRBD1
abundance: NA
CDR3aa: CASSVRQGTLQETQYF
CDR3nt: TGTGCCAGCAGCGTCCGACAGGGGACCCTACAAGAGACCCAGTACTTC

v_gene: TRBV10-2
j_gene: TRBJ1-6
d_gene: NA
abundance: few
CDR3aa: CASSPTRNNSPLHF
CDR3nt: TGCGCCAGCAGTCCCACACGCAATAATTCACCCCTCCACTTT

v_gene: TRBV9
j_gene: TRBJ2-3
d_gene: TRBD1
abundance: NA
CDR3aa: CASSVGSGQGGRTDTQYF
CDR3nt: TGTGCCAGCAGCGTAGGGTCGGGACAGGGGGGGCGCACAGATACGCAGTATTTT

v_gene: TRBV6-1
j_gene: TRBJ2-5
d_gene: TRBD2
abundance: NA
CDR3aa: CASSEAHSGGRGETQYF
CDR3nt: TGTGCCAGCAGTGAAGCGCATAGCGGGGGAAGAGGCGAGACCCAGTACTTC

v_gene: TRBV7-8
j_gene: TRBJ2-5
d_gene: TRBD1
abundance: NA
CDR3aa: CASSSEQGAGETQYF
CDR3nt: TGTGCCAGCAGTTCAGAGCAGGGGGCAGGGGAGACCCAGTACTTC

v_gene: TRBV5-1
j_gene: TRBJ1-1
d_gene: NA
abundance: NA
CDR3aa: CASSERTVNTEAFF
CDR3nt: TGCGCCAGCAGTGAAAGGACAGTTAACACTGAAGCTTTCTTT

v_gene: TRBV11-2
j_gene: TRBJ2-3
d_gene: NA
abundance: once
CDR3aa: CASSQPRVFSTDTQYF
CDR3nt: TGTGCCAGCAGCCAGCCGCGGGTTTTCAGCACAGATACGCAGTATTTT

v_gene: TRBV12-3/TRBV12-4
j_gene: TRBJ2-7
d_gene: NA
abundance: NA
CDR3aa: CASSKYRDEQYF
CDR3nt: TGTGCCAGCAGTAAATACAGGGACGAGCAGTACTTC

v_gene: TRBV24-1
j_gene: TRBJ1-1
d_gene: NA
abundance: NA
CDR3aa: CATSDLNPTGGDMNTEAFF
CDR3nt: TGTGCCACCAGTGATTTGAACCCCACAGGCGGGGATATGAACACTGAAGCTTTCTTT

v_gene: TRBV19
j_gene: TRBJ2-1
d_gene: TRBD1
abundance: NA
CDR3aa: CASRTRTGSYEQFF
CDR3nt: TGTGCCAGTAGGACTAGGACAGGGTCTTATGAGCAGTTCTTC

v_gene: TRBV9
j_gene: TRBJ1-2
d_gene: NA
abundance: NA
CDR3aa: CASSVDLRVNYGYTF
CDR3nt: TGTGCCAGCAGCGTAGACCTGAGGGTAAACTATGGCTACACCTTC

v_gene: TRBV5-6
j_gene: TRBJ1-4
d_gene: NA
abundance: once
CDR3aa: CASSLGPSGLNEKLFF
CDR3nt: TGTGCCAGCAGCTTGGGGCCGTCAGGACTTAATGAAAAACTGTTTTTT

v_gene: TRBV12-3/TRBV12-4
j_gene: TRBJ2-7
d_gene: TRBD1
abundance: once
CDR3aa: CASSRDRDEQYF
CDR3nt: TGTGCCAGCAGTCGTGACAGGGACGAGCAGTACTTC

v_gene: TRBV7-9
j_gene: TRBJ2-1
d_gene: TRBD2
abundance: NA
CDR3aa: CASQGLAGGGEQFF
CDR3nt: TGTGCCAGCCAGGGACTAGCGGGGGGCGGTGAGCAGTTCTTC

v_gene: TRBV13
j_gene: TRBJ2-3
d_gene: NA
abundance: NA
CDR3aa: CASAGGSTDTQYF
CDR3nt: TGTGCCAGCGCCGGGGGTTCCACAGATACGCAGTATTTT

v_gene: TRBV7-9
j_gene: TRBJ2-7
d_gene: NA
abundance: NA
CDR3aa: CASSLARDSYEQYF
CDR3nt: TGTGCCAGCAGCTTAGCCAGGGACTCCTACGAGCAGTACTTC

v_gene: TRBV3-1/TRBV3-2
j_gene: TRBJ2-6
d_gene: NA
abundance: NA
CDR3aa: CASSHRSPGANVLTF
CDR3nt: TGTGCCAGCAGCCACAGGTCGCCTGGGGCCAACGTCCTGACTTTC

v_gene: TRBV3-1/TRBV3-2
j_gene: TRBJ1-5
d_gene: NA
abundance: NA
CDR3aa: CASSQSLNQPQHF
CDR3nt: TGTGCCAGCAGCCAATCACTGAATCAGCCCCAGCATTTT

v_gene: TRBV11-2
j_gene: TRBJ2-2
d_gene: TRBD1
abundance: once
CDR3aa: CASSLGTGWTGELFF
CDR3nt: TGTGCCAGCAGCTTAGGGACAGGGTGGACCGGGGAGCTGTTTTTT

v_gene: TRBV5-4
j_gene: TRBJ1-2
d_gene: NA
abundance: NA
CDR3aa: CAISEDSTVYGYTF
CDR3nt: TGTGCCATCTCCGAAGATTCGACAGTCTATGGCTACACCTTC

v_gene: TRBV5-6
j_gene: TRBJ2-7
d_gene: NA
abundance: few
CDR3aa: CASSWDRTGREQYF
CDR3nt: TGTGCCAGCAGCTGGGACAGGACCGGGAGGGAGCAGTACTTC

v_gene: TRBV24-1
j_gene: TRBJ2-7
d_gene: NA
abundance: NA
CDR3aa: CATSDRVGAIDEQYF
CDR3nt: TGTGCCACCAGTGACCGCGTGGGAGCTATCGACGAGCAGTACTTC

v_gene: TRBV5-1
j_gene: TRBJ2-3
d_gene: TRBD1
abundance: few
CDR3aa: CASTLTGTGGPDTQYF
CDR3nt: TGCGCCAGCACCCTAACCGGGACAGGGGGCCCAGATACGCAGTATTTT

v_gene: TRBV7-9
j_gene: TRBJ1-1
d_gene: NA
abundance: NA
CDR3aa: CASRLESPEAFF
CDR3nt: TGTGCCAGCAGGCTAGAAAGCCCTGAAGCTTTCTTT

v_gene: TRBV12-3/TRBV12-4
j_gene: TRBJ2-7
d_gene: NA
abundance: NA
CDR3aa: CASSPTRVGEQYF
CDR3nt: TGTGCCAGCAGTCCTACCAGGGTGGGCGAGCAGTACTTC

v_gene: TRBV6-1
j_gene: TRBJ1-1
d_gene: NA
abundance: NA
CDR3aa: CASSEWGTHLGTNTEAFF
CDR3nt: TGTGCCAGCAGTGAATGGGGGACACATTTAGGGACGAACACTGAAGCTTTCTTT

v_gene: TRBV5-4
j_gene: TRBJ2-7
d_gene: TRBD1
abundance: NA
CDR3aa: CASSLQAGGTYEQYF
CDR3nt: TGTGCCAGCAGCTTGCAGGCAGGGGGTACCTACGAGCAGTACTTC

v_gene: TRBV19
j_gene: TRBJ1-6
d_gene: TRBD1
abundance: NA
CDR3aa: CASSTWTGGNSPLHF
CDR3nt: TGTGCCAGTAGTACCTGGACAGGGGGTAATTCACCCCTCCACTTT

v_gene: TRBV5-8
j_gene: TRBJ1-5
d_gene: NA
abundance: NA
CDR3aa: CASSLGRVSNQPQHF
CDR3nt: TGTGCCAGCAGCTTGGGCCGGGTTAGCAATCAGCCCCAGCATTTT